This TCR beta chain was identified during a study of cytomegalovirus exposure and HLA in healthy donors. Whole-study results and caveats: Later analysis indicated greater clonal expansion among HLA-associated TCR beta chains than among equally common other chains. Cytomegalovirus association was listed for approximately 150 TCR beta chains.

Turning to this clone: Its antigen is unknown.

Both 60 Vbeta primers and 13 Jbeta primers went into the PCR. The table came from immunoSEQ multiplex PCR; TCRdb's copy has only in-frame clones and leaves some out. The table lists 110,000 or so clones, about 79% of them singletons. The CDR3 spans 15 residues. Germline V CDR1 and CDR2: MNHNS, SASEGT. V trimming: 6 bases; J trimming: 5 bases; junction bases outside the gene matches: 7. The source material was PBMCs. The chain links TRBV6-1 to TRBJ1-1, with 12 bases that match TRBD1. The TCR was taken from a human donor in good health. The CDR3 sequence: CASRGPGQGATEAFF. The CDR3, as DNA: TGTGCCAGCAGGGGTCCGGGACAGGGGGCAACTGAAGCTTTCTTT.